The 31 T cell receptor beta chains given below trace back to one sample, sequenced in a study of identical twins. MiXCR, applied by TCRdb to the 5' RACE reads, yields one record per CDR3 protein. The sample yields 1.5 million to 2 million distinct CDR3 sequences, about 32% seen once. The sequenced sample consisted of cord blood. These receptors originate from a newborn girl in good health.

This clonotype has a handful of counts. This chain connects TRBV20-1 to TRBJ2-1; D gene ambiguous. The length of the CDR3 is 12 residues. Germline V gene sequence: CDR1 DFQATT, CDR2 SNEGSKA (reference sequence). The germline V and J ends were trimmed by 0 bases and 8 bases, with 8 bases remaining between them. CDR3 coding DNA: TGCAGTGCTAGAGATACGGGCGATGAGCAGTTCTTC. Protein product: CSARDTGDEQFF.

The rearrangement uses TRBV20-1 and TRBJ2-5, with 9 bases lining up with TRBD2. The CDR3 length is 14 residues. V shed 4 bases, J shed 11 bases, and the junction held 14 bases outside the gene matches. In germline, CDR1 is DFQATT, CDR2 SNEGSKA (reference sequence). CDR3 DNA sequence: TGCAGTGCTACCGGGACTAGCAGAATCAATGAGCAGTACTTC. Protein product: CSATGTSRINEQYF.

In this sample, this clonotype turned up a few times. V gene TRBV6-2 or TRBV6-3 combines with J gene TRBJ1-5; no definite D call. V lost 2 bases and J lost 1, with 6 bases in between. The CDR3 has 14 residues. CDR1 and CDR2 from the germline V gene are MNHEY and SVGEGT. The CDR3 region is CASSYGPSNQPQHF. The CDR3 DNA sequence: TGTGCCAGCAGTTACGGCCCGAGCAATCAGCCCCAGCATTTT.

J is TRBJ2-2 and V is TRBV11-2; D might be TRBD2 (6 bases). Germline values: CDR1 SGHAT, CDR2 FQNNGV. Trimming took off 5 bases at V and 4 bases at J, with 14 bases between the two ends. The CDR3 loop spans 15 amino acids. The CDR3 sequence is CASSPLDYSTGELFF. The CDR3 nucleotides read TGTGCCAGCAGCCCACTGGACTATTCCACCGGGGAGCTGTTTTTT.

The rearrangement links TRBV27 to TRBJ2-4; 8 bases map to TRBD1. The assigned J gene may be wrong: the sequence end matches TRBJ2-7 better. The germline gives CDR1 MNHEY, CDR2 SMNVEV (reference sequence). This CDR3 has 15 residues. Here the CDR3 DNA reads TGTGCCAGCAGTTTAGCGGGACAGGATTCCTACGAGCAGTACTTC. Its translation is CASSLAGQDSYEQYF.

The V and J genes are TRBV4-1 and TRBJ2-3; TRBD2 agrees at 12 bases. V lost 0 bases, J lost 5 bases, and 6 bases stayed unmatched. The CDR3 is made up of 17 amino acids. Germline CDR1 and CDR2: MGHRA and YSYEKL. CDR3 DNA: TGCGCCAGCAGCCAAGACCTAGCGGGGGGGTCGGTAGATACGCAGTATTTT. This translates into CASSQDLAGGSVDTQYF.

This rearrangement joins TRBV12-3 or TRBV12-4 to TRBJ2-3; weak D call: TRBD1 (6 bases). V was cut by 3 bases and J by 2 bases, with 12 bases left in between. The CDR3 loop spans 15 amino acids. In nucleotides, the CDR3 is TGTGCCAGCAGTTTTCGGGACACATACACAGATACGCAGTATTTT. Translation: CASSFRDTYTDTQYF.

A word on this clonotype: Its ends do not fully match the called genes, so a read error is possible. This sequence joins TRBV7-9 and TRBJ1-1; no clear D. The V gene's germline CDR1 is SEHNR and CDR2 FQNEAQ (reference sequence). The CDR3 is 14 residues long. CDR3 sequence (DNA): TGTGCCAGCAGCTTAGCGATGGGTGCCACTGAAGCTTCCTTT. Protein product: CASSLAMGATEASF.

This clonotype was seen a handful of times. J is TRBJ2-5 and V is TRBV2; D is ambiguous. CDR3 length: 13 residues. Looked up from germline, CDR1 is SNHLY and CDR2 is FYNNEI. Trimming cost V 4 bases and J 1 base, with 7 bases left between them. In DNA, the CDR3 is TGTGCCAGCAGTGCGGATTTCCAAGAGACCCAGTACTTC. Its translation: CASSADFQETQYF. Full variable domain (remainder filled in from reference TRBV2 and TRBJ2-5): EPEVTQTPSHQVTQMGQEVILRCVPISNHLYFYWYRQILGQKVEFLVSFYNNEISEKSEIFDDQFSVERPDGSNFTLKIRSTKLEDSAMYFCASSADFQETQYFGPGTRLLVL.

This clonotype was observed a handful of times. The genes are TRBV7-2 and TRBJ1-2, with 9 bases aligning to TRBD1. Trimming cost V 3 bases and J 4 bases; bases outside gene matches: 12. Per the germline V gene, CDR1 is SGHTA and CDR2 is FQGNSA. The CDR3 runs to 17 residues. In DNA form, the CDR3 reads TGTGCCAGCAGCTTTAACCCGGAAGGGACAGGGTCCTATGGCTACACCTTC. This codes for CASSFNPEGTGSYGYTF. Looking up the rest from reference TRBV7-2 and TRBJ1-2 gives the full variable domain: GAGVSQSPSNKVTEKGKDVELRCDPISGHTALYWYRQSLGQGLEFLIYFQGNSAPDKSGLPSDRFSAERTGGSVSTLTIQRTQQEDSAVYLCASSFNPEGTGSYGYTFGSGTRLTVV.

This chain links TRBV5-1 with TRBJ2-7; D could derive from TRBD1 or TRBD2 (6 bases each). CDR1 SGHRS and CDR2 YFSETQ come from the germline V gene. This CDR3 spans 16 amino acids. V lost 1 base, J lost 0 bases, and 14 bases lay in between. CDR3 coding DNA: TGCGCCAGCAGCTTGAGGGGGGACCCCAGCTCCTACGAGCAGTACTTC. It translates to CASSLRGDPSSYEQYF.

This clonotype was detected only a few times. The chain carries TRBV21-1 and TRBJ2-2; TRBD2, the table's D call, was not compared with the DNA. TRBV21-1 corresponds to a pseudogene. This CDR3 is built from 13 residues. CDR3: CASSEGLAGELFF. The CDR3 coding sequence is TGTGCCAGCAGTGAGGGACTAGCCGGGGAGCTGTTTTTT.

The J gene is TRBJ1-4, the V gene TRBV20-1; D uncertain. V was cut by 0 bases and J by 0 bases, with 5 bases left in between. Germline loops: CDR1 DFQATT, CDR2 SNEGSKA (reference sequence). The CDR3 has 14 amino acids. The CDR3 region has the DNA TGCAGTGCTAGAGAACGTGCAACTAATGAAAAACTGTTTTTT. It codes for CSARERATNEKLFF.

This clonotype was observed a handful of times. V and J are TRBV5-1 and TRBJ2-1; a weak D match, TRBD1 (5 bases). The CDR3 runs to 17 residues. Deletions cut 0 bases from V and 0 bases from J, with 13 bases between. Looked up from germline, CDR1 is SGHRS and CDR2 is YFSETQ. DNA of the CDR3: TGCGCCAGCAGCTTGGGACAGAAGCATTTCTCCTACAATGAGCAGTTCTTC. Its translation: CASSLGQKHFSYNEQFF.

This chain links TRBV6-2 or TRBV6-3 with TRBJ2-6; D remains unclear. The germline V and J ends were trimmed by 5 bases and 0 bases, with 14 bases remaining between them. The CDR3 loop spans 17 amino acids. From germline, CDR1 is MNHEY and CDR2 SVGEGT. The chain's CDR3 is CASSQTAFGSGANVLTF. CDR3 bases: TGTGCCAGCAGTCAGACGGCCTTTGGCTCTGGGGCCAACGTCCTGACTTTC.

This chain connects TRBV9 to TRBJ2-7; 8 positions agree with TRBD2. This CDR3 has 16 amino acids. CDR1 and CDR2 (germline): SGDLS, YYNGEE. Trimming at V came to 0 bases and at J to 1 base, leaving 6 bases not matched to a gene. As DNA, the CDR3 is TGTGCCAGCAGCGTAGCTGGGGAGCGGGGGTCCTACGAGCAGTACTTC. The encoded protein is CASSVAGERGSYEQYF.

The CDR3 spells CASSLRTQGEPGPTDTQYF. CDR3 DNA sequence: TGTGCCAGCAGCTTAAGAACCCAGGGCGAGCCTGGCCCCACAGATACGCAGTATTTT. The rearrangement joins TRBV7-6 to TRBJ2-3, with D tentatively TRBD1 (5 bases). Germline loops: CDR1 SGHVS, CDR2 FNYEAQ. CDR3 length equals 19 residues. Trimming pared 2 bases from V and 2 bases from J, leaving 23 bases between.

In its sample, this clonotype was seen a few times. V is TRBV28 and J is TRBJ2-7, with 9 bases aligning to TRBD1. CDR1 and CDR2 (germline): MDHEN, SYDVKM. V lost 7 bases to trimming and J lost 0 bases; unmatched junction nucleotides: 4. The CDR3 consists of 14 residues. This chain's CDR3 is CASTGTGTSYEQYF. The CDR3 DNA reads TGTGCCAGCACCGGGACAGGGACCTCCTACGAGCAGTACTTC.

V is TRBV4-2 and J is TRBJ2-3; D gene uncertain. This CDR3 contains 15 residues. V dropped 5 bases and J dropped 6 bases, with 18 bases sitting between them. Germline assignment: CDR1 LGHNA and CDR2 YNFKEQ. The CDR3 region has the DNA TGTGCCAGCAGCGAAGCGCAGAGCTCGGCGGATACGCAGTATTTT. Its translation: CASSEAQSSADTQYF.

V and J are TRBV20-1 and TRBJ2-5; no definite D call. V lost 3 bases, J lost 11 bases, and 13 bases lay in between. From germline, CDR1 is DFQATT and CDR2 SNEGSKA (reference sequence). The CDR3 consists of 11 residues. The CDR3 nucleotides read TGCAGTGCTAGCGGGTACAATAAGCAGTACTTC. Translated: CSASGYNKQYF.

This clonotype was seen a few times. V usage is TRBV10-3 and J usage is TRBJ2-3, with 13 bases matching TRBD2. Germline V gene lookup returns CDR1 ENHRY and CDR2 SYGVKD. The CDR3 runs 18 residues. V dropped 0 bases and J dropped 3; count of bases not matched to a gene: 6. CDR3 in amino acids: CAISESLRTSGGTDTQYF. CDR3 bases: TGTGCCATCAGTGAGTCACTTAGGACTAGCGGGGGTACAGATACGCAGTATTTT.

This chain links TRBV7-2 with TRBJ2-3, with 10 nucleotides matching TRBD2. The CDR3 covers 18 residues. CDR1 is SGHTA, CDR2 FQGNSA, per germline. V was clipped by 2 bases and J by 1 base; unmatched bases: 9. The CDR3 is CASSLTSGLAKGTDTQYF. CDR3 coding DNA: TGTGCCAGCAGCTTAACTTCGGGACTAGCGAAGGGCACAGATACGCAGTATTTT.

The chain carries TRBV15 and TRBJ1-1, with D maybe TRBD1 (5 bases). The ends were cut back, 2 bases at V and 1 base at J, with 17 bases in the middle. Germline V lookup: CDR1 LNHNV, CDR2 YYDKDF (reference sequence). The CDR3 covers 17 residues. CDR3 protein: CATSRQLAGQTNTEAFF. In DNA form, the CDR3 reads TGTGCCACCAGCAGACAATTGGCAGGGCAGACGAACACTGAAGCTTTCTTT. Combining the CDR3 with reference TRBV15 and TRBJ1-1 gives the whole variable domain DAMVIQNPRYQVTQFGKPVTLSCSQTLNHNVMYWYQQKSSQAPKLLFHYYDKDFNNEADTPDNFQSRRPNTSFCFLDIRSPGLGDTAMYLCATSRQLAGQTNTEAFFGQGTRLTVV.

This chain connects TRBV20-1 to TRBJ2-7; 8 bases map to TRBD2. The germline gives CDR1 DFQATT, CDR2 SNEGSKA (reference sequence). V lost 1 base to trimming and J lost 3 bases; unmatched junction nucleotides: 11. There are 16 residues in the CDR3. CDR3 in DNA: TGCAGTGCTAGAGTATACGGGGCTAGCGGGTACTACGAGCAGTACTTC. It encodes CSARVYGASGYYEQYF.

This clonotype appeared a few times. The genes are TRBV20-1 and TRBJ1-1, with D possibly TRBD1 on 5 matching bases. Germline-derived CDR1 and CDR2 are DFQATT and SNEGSKA (reference sequence). V dropped 0 bases and J dropped 8 bases, with 7 bases sitting between them. CDR3 size: 11 residues. CDR3 in amino acids: CSARDYREAFF. CDR3 nucleotides: TGCAGTGCTAGAGATTACAGGGAAGCTTTCTTT.

The chain is built from TRBV11-2 and TRBJ2-7, with D perhaps matching TRBD2 (6 bases). In germline, CDR1 is SGHAT, CDR2 FQNNGV. The CDR3 contains 14 residues. The V gene lost 2 bases and the J gene lost 4 bases, with 12 bases spanning the gap. CDR3 coding DNA: TGTGCCAGCAGCTTAACGGGAGAGAAATACGAGCAGTACTTC. Residues: CASSLTGEKYEQYF.

The chain links TRBV27 to TRBJ2-6; 9 bases match TRBD1. Germline CDR1 is MNHEY and CDR2 is SMNVEV (reference sequence). The ends lost 4 bases at V and 10 bases at J; junction bases unmatched: 14. The CDR3 is made up of 17 amino acids. CDR3 protein: CASSSLGQGKNGNVLTF. The DNA of the CDR3 is TGTGCCAGCAGTTCCCTGGGACAGGGCAAGAACGGTAACGTCCTGACTTTC.

This clonotype has just a few counts. This chain joins TRBV12-3 or TRBV12-4 and TRBJ2-1, with TRBD1 matching over 10 bases. The length of the CDR3 is 18 residues. The J segment lost 4 bases and the V segment lost 5 bases, leaving 14 bases of the junction unmatched. In DNA, the CDR3 is TGTGCCAGCAGTGGATTTAATACGGGACAGGGGCCGTACAATGAGCAGTTCTTC. This gives the protein CASSGFNTGQGPYNEQFF.

This clonotype was observed at least ten times. The chain joins TRBV20-1 to TRBJ2-7, with TRBD1 as a possible D gene (6 bases). Trimming shortened V by 1 base and J by 2 bases, and 9 bases separated the two germline ends. The CDR3 has 13 residues. The germline CDR1 and CDR2 sequences are DFQATT and SNEGSKA (reference sequence). For the CDR3, the DNA is TGCAGTGCTAGAGCCGGGACAACCTACGAGCAGTACTTC. This sequence encodes CSARAGTTYEQYF.

This clonotype was counted a single time. One end of the junction does not line up with germline, which may come from a read error. The chain links TRBV4-2 to TRBJ2-1; D is perhaps TRBD2 (5 bases). The CDR3 is 16 amino acids. Germline assignment: CDR1 LGHNA and CDR2 YNFKEQ. The CDR3 is CASSQSVGVDYSEQFF. The DNA of the CDR3 is TGTGCCAGCAGCCAATCCGTCGGGGTAGACTACAGTGAGCAGTTCTTC.

This clonotype has a single count. CDR3 sequence reads: CSARDDGGAQPQHF. CDR3 DNA: TGCAGTGCTAGAGATGATGGGGGGGCTCAGCCCCAGCATTTT. This chain links TRBV20-1 with TRBJ1-5; weak D call: TRBD1 (6 bases). V was clipped by 0 bases and J by 6 bases, with 12 bases between them. The CDR3 loop spans 14 amino acids. Germline V gives CDR1 DFQATT, CDR2 SNEGSKA (reference sequence).